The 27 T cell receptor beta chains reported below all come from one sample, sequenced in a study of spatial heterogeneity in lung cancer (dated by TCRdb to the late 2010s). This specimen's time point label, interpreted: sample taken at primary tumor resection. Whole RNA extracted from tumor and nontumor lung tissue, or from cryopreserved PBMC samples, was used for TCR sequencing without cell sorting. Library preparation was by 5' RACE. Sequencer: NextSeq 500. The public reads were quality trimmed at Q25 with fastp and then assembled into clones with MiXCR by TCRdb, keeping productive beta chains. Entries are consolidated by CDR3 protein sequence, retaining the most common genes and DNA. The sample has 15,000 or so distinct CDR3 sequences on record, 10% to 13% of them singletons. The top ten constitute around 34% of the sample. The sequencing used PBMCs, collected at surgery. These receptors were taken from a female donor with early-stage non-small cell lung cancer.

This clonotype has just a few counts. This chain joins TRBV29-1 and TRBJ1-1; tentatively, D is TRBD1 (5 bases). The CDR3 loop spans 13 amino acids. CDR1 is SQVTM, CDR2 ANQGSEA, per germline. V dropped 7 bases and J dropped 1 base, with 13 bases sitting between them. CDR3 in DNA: TGCAGCGGGACACCTACAGCGAACACTGAAGCTTTCTTT. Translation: CSGTPTANTEAFF. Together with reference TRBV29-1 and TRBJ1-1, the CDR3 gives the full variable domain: SAVISQKPSRDICQRGTSLTIQCQVDSQVTMMFWYRQQPGQSLTLIATANQGSEATYESGFVIDKFPISRPNLTFSTLTVSNMSPEDSSIYLCSGTPTANTEAFFGQGTRLTVV.

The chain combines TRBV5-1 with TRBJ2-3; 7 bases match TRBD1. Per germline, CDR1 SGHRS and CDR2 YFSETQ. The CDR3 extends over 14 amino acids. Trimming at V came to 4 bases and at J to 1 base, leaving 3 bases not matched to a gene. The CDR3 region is CASSTGQGTDTQYF. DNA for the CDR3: TGCGCCAGCAGCACAGGACAGGGCACAGATACGCAGTATTTT.

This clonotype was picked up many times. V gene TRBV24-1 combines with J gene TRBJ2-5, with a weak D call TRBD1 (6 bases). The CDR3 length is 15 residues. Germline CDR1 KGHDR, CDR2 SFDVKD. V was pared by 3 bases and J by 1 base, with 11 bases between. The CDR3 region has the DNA TGTGCCACCAGTGATCCCGACAGGCCCCAAGAGACCCAGTACTTC. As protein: CATSDPDRPQETQYF.

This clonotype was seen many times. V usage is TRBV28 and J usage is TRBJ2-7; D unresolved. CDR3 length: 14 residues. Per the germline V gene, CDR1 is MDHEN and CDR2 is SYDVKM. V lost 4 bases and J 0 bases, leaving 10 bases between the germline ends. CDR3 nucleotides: TGTGCCAGCAGTTGGCCGGGCCTCTCCTACGAGCAGTACTTC. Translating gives CASSWPGLSYEQYF.

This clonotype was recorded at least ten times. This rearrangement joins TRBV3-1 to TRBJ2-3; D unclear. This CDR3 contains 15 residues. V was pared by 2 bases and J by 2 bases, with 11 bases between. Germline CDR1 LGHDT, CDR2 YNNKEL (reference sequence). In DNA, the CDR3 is TGTGCCAGCAGCCAACGGCCCGGCAACACAGATACGCAGTATTTT. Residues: CASSQRPGNTDTQYF.

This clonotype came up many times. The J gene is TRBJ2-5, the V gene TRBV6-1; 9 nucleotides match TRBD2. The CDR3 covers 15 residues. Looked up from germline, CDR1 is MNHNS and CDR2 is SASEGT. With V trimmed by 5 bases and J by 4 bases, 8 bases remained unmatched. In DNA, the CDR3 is TGTGCCAGCAGTCTGAATAGCGGGGGTCGAGAGACCCAGTACTTC. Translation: CASSLNSGGRETQYF.

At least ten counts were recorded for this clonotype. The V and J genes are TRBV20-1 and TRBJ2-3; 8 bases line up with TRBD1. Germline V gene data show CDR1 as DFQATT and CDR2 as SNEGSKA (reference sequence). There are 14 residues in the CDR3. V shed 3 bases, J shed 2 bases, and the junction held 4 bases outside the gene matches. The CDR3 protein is CSASGQGHTDTQYF. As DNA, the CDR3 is TGCAGTGCTAGTGGACAGGGACACACAGATACGCAGTATTTT.

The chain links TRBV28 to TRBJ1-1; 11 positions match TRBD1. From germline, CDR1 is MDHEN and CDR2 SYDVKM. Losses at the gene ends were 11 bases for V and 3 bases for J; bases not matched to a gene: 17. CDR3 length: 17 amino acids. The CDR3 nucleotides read TGTGCCGCGGGCTTCGGGACAGGGGGGAGTTGGGACACTGAAGCTTTCTTT. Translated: CAAGFGTGGSWDTEAFF.

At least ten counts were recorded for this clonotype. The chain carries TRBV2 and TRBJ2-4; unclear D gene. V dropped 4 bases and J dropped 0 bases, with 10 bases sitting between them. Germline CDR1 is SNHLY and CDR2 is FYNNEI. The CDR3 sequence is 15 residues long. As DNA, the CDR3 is TGTGCCAGCAGTGCCCCCTTAATAGCCAAAAACATTCAGTACTTC. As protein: CASSAPLIAKNIQYF.

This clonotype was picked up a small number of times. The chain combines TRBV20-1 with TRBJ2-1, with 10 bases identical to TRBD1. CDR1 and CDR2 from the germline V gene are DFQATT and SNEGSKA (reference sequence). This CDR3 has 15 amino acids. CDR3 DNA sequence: TGCAGGGTAACCGGGACAGGGGCGCCTTACAATGAGCAGTTCTTC. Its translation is CRVTGTGAPYNEQFF.

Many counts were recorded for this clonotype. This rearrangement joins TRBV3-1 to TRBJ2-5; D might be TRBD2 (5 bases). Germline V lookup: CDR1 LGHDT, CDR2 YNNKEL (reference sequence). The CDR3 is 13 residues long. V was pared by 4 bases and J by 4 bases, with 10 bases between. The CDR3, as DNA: TGTGCCAGCAGCCCGTCCCGGGGAGAGACCCAGTACTTC. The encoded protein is CASSPSRGETQYF.

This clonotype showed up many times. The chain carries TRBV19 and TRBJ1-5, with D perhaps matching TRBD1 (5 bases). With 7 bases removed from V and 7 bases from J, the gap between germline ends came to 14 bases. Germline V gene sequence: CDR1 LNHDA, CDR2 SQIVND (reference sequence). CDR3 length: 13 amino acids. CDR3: CASTYGGGQPQHF. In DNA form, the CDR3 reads TGTGCCAGTACCTACGGGGGGGGACAGCCCCAGCATTTT.

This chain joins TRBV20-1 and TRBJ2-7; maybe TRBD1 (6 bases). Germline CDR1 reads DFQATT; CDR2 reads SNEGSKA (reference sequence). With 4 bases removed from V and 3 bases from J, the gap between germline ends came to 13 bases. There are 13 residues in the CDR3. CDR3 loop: CSANRDPLYEQYF. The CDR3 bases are TGCAGTGCTAACAGGGACCCTCTCTACGAGCAGTACTTC.

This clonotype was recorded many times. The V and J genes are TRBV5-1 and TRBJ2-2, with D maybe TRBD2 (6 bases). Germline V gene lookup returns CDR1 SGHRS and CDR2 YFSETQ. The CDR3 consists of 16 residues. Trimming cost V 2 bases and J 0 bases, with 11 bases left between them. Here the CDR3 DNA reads TGCGCCAGCAGCTTAAATGGCGGGGCGAACACCGGGGAGCTGTTTTTT. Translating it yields CASSLNGGANTGELFF.

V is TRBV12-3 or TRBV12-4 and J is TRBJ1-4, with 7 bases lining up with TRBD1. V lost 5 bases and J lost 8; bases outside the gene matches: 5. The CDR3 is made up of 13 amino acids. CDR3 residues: CASSAGGGEKLFF. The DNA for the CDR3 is TGTGCCAGCAGTGCAGGGGGGGGCGAAAAACTGTTTTTT.

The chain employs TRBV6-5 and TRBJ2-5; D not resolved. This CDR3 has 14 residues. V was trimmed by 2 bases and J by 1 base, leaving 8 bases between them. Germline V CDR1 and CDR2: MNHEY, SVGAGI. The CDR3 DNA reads TGTGCCAGCAGTTACGGACCGAGCCAAGAGACCCAGTACTTC. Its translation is CASSYGPSQETQYF.

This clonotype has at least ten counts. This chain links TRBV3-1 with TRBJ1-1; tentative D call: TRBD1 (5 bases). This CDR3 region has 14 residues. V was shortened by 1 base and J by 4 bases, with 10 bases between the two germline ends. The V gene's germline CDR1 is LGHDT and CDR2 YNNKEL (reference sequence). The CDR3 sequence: CASSQAGLSTEAFF. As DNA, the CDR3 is TGTGCCAGCAGCCAAGCAGGGTTGAGCACTGAAGCTTTCTTT.

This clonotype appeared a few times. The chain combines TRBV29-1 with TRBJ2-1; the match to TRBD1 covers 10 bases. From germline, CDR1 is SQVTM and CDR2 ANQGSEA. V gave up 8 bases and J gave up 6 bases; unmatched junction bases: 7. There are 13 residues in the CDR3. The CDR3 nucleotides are TGCAGCCTAGGGACAGGGGTTGGCAATGAGCAGTTCTTC. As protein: CSLGTGVGNEQFF.

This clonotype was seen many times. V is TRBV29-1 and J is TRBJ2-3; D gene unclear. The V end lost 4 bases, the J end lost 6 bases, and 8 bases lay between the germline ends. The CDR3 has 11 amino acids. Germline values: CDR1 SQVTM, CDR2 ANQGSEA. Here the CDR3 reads CSVGTGDTQYF. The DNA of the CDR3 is TGCAGCGTTGGGACCGGGGATACGCAGTATTTT.

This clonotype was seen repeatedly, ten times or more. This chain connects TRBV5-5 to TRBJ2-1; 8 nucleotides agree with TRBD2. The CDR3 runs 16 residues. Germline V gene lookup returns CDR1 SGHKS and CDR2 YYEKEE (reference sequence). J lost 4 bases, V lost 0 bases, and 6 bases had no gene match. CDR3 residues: CASSLESGGSYNEQFF. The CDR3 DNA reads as TGTGCCAGCAGCTTGGAAAGCGGGGGATCATACAATGAGCAGTTCTTC.

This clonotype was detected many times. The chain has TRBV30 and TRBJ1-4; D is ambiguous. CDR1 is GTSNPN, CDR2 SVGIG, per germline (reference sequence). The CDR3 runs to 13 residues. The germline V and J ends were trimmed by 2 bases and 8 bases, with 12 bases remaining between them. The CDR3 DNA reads TGTGCCTGGAGTTCAGGATTTGGGGAAAAACTGTTTTTT. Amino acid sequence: CAWSSGFGEKLFF.

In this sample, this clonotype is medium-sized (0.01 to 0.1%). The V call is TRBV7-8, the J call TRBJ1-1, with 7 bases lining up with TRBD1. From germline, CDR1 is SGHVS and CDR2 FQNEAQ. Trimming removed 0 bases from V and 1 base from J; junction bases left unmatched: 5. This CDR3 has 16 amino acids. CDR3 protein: CASSLAVNRGNTEAFF. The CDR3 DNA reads TGTGCCAGCAGCTTAGCGGTAAACAGGGGGAACACTGAAGCTTTCTTT.

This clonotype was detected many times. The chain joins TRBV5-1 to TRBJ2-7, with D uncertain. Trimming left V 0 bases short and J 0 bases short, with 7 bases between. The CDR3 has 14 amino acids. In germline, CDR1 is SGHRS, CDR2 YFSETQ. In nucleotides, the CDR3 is TGCGCCAGCAGCTTGGGACTGCACTCCTACGAGCAGTACTTC. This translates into CASSLGLHSYEQYF.

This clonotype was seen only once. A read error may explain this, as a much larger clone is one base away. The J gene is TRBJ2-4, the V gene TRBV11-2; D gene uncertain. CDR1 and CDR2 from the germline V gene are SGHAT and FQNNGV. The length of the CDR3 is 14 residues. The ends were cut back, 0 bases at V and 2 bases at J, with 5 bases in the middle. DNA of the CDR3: TGTGCCAGCAGCTTAGACGTACCCAAAAACATTCAGTACTTC. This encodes CASSLDVPKNIQYF.

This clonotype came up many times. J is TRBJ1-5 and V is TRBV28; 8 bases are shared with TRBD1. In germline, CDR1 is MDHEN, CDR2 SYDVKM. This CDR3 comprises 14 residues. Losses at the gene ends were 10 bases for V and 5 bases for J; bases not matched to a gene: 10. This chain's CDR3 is CAITAQGAHQPQHF. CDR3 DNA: TGTGCCATAACCGCCCAGGGGGCCCATCAGCCCCAGCATTTT.

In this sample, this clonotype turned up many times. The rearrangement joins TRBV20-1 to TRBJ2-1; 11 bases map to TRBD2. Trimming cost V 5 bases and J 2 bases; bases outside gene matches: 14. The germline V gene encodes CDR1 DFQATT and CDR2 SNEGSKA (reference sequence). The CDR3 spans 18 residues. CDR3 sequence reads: CSAPRRGLAGGPYNEQFF. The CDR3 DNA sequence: TGCAGTGCTCCACGAAGGGGGCTAGCGGGGGGTCCCTACAATGAGCAGTTCTTC.

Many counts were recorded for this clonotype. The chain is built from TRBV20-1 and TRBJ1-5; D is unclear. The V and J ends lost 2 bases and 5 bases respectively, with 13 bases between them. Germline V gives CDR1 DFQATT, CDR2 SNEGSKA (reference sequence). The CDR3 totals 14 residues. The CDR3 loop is CSARMGSWDQPQHF. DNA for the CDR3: TGCAGTGCTAGAATGGGGAGCTGGGATCAGCCCCAGCATTTT.